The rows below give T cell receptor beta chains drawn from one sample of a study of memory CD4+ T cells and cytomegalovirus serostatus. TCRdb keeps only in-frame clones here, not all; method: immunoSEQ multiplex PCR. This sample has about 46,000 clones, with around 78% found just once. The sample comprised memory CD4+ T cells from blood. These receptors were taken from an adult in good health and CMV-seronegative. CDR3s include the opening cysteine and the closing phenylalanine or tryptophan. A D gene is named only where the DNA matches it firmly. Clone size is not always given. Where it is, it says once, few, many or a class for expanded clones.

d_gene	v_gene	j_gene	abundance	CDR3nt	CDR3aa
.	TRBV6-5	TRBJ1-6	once	TGTGCCAGCAGTTGGGAGGGTATGGGGAATTCACCCCTCCACTTT	CASSWEGMGNSPLHF
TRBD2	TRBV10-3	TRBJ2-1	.	TGTGCCATCAGGGGGACTAGCGGGAATTCCTACAATGAGCAGTTCTTC	CAIRGTSGNSYNEQFF
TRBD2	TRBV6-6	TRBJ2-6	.	TGTGCCAGCAGTTACTCGGGAGGGGCTGGGGCCAACGTCCTGACTTTC	CASSYSGGAGANVLTF
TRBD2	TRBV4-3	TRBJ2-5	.	TGCGCCAGCAGCCTTGGGACTAGCGGGGGCCGGTACCAAGAGACCCAGTACTTC	CASSLGTSGGRYQETQYF
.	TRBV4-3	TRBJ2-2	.	TGCGCCAGCAGCCAAGAGGGGGGACCCCAGACCGGGGAGCTGTTTTTT	CASSQEGGPQTGELFF
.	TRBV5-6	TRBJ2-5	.	TGTGCCAGTTCGTTCCAGGGGGGGGAGACCCAGTACTTC	CASSFQGGETQYF
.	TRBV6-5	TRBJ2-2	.	TGTGCCAGCAGTTACTCGGGGGGAACCGCCGGGGAGCTGTTTTTT	CASSYSGGTAGELFF
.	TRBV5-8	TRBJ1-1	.	TGTGCCAGCAGCTTGGAGACCTTTGAAGCTTTCTTT	CASSLETFEAFF
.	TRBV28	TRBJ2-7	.	TGTGCCACCTCGAACCGAAACTACGAGCAGTACTTC	CATSNRNYEQYF
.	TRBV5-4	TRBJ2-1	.	TGTGCCAGCAGCTTGGATCAAGACCCTTACAATGAGCAGTTCTTC	CASSLDQDPYNEQFF